The text below deals with one TCR beta chain. Method: immunoSEQ multiplex PCR; TCRdb's copy keeps in-frame clones and lacks some. Of over 200,000 clones listed, just over 85% are singletons. With 3 bases removed from V and 11 bases from J, the gap between germline ends came to 14 bases. Germline lookup yields CDR1 SGHAT and CDR2 FQNNGV. CDR3 length equals 13 residues. This sample stems from a study of blood T cell repertoires in COVID-19. For the study at large: In each case, the material was cDNA or gDNA derived from T cells, B-cell-depleted T cells, or PBMCs.

The participants were between roughly 18 and 100 years old and came from about two dozen US areas. Donors were grouped by their self-reported clinical history. This chain links TRBV11-2 with TRBJ1-5; the D is unclear. The source of this sequence is a man between 18 and 35 years old who had recovered from COVID-19. Sequenced sample: PBMCs or T cells enriched from blood (not recorded which). The CDR3 spells CASSFGGGRTQHF. In DNA, the CDR3 is TGTGCCAGCAGCTTCGGTGGAGGCAGGACCCAGCATTTT.